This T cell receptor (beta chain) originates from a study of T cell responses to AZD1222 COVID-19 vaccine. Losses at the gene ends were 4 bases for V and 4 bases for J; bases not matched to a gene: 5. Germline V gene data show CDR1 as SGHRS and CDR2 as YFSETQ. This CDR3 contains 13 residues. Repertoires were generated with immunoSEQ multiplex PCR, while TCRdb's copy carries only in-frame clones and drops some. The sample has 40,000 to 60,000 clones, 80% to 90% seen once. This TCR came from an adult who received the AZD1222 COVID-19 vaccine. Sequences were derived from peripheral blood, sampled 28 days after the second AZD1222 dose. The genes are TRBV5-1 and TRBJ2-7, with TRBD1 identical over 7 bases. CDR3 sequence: CASSPGTEYEQYF. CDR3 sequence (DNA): TGCGCCAGCAGCCCCGGGACAGAGTACGAGCAGTACTTC.